This entry is about one T cell receptor (beta chain). Antigen specificity is unknown. This record comes from a study of blood T cells in healthy people across ages. Findings of the study overall: Naive CD4+ cells and diversity were both higher in long-lived donors than in aged donors.

Through a sample-barcoded 5' primer and a J-beta primer mix, a second PCR was run for about 7 to 12 cycles. TCRdb reanalysed the 5' RACE reads using MiXCR and keeps one entry per CDR3 protein. The sample lists some 1,000,000 distinct CDR3 sequences, 25% occurring once. The sample also formed part of further work on T cells of mothers and their children. That paper adds: Donors comprised a few healthy Caucasian mothers plus their six children.

The receptor comes from a girl aged 2 to 10 in good health. The specimen sequenced was blood.

The CDR3 reads CASSQDRENSAFF. CDR3 sequence (DNA): TGCGCCAGCAGCCAAGATCGGGAAAATTCAGCTTTCTTT. V is TRBV4-1 and J is TRBJ1-1; D ambiguous. Germline CDR1 reads MGHRA; CDR2 reads YSYEKL. The CDR3 covers 13 residues. V was cut by 0 bases and J by 10 bases, with 12 bases left in between.